This note documents a single TCR beta chain sequence. This record belongs to a study of cytomegalovirus exposure and HLA in healthy donors. With 60 Vbeta and 13 Jbeta primers, the PCR was carried out. Profiled with immunoSEQ multiplex PCR; TCRdb holds only in-frame clones, not every one. The sample consists of under 200,000 clones, about 75% of them appearing once. This CDR3 is built from 17 residues. Germline CDR1 is GTSNPN and CDR2 is SVGIG (reference sequence). The junction had 16 bases not matched to a gene; V was cut back by 0 bases and J by 6 bases. This clonotype was sampled from a woman aged 50 to 60 in good health and CMV-seropositive. The material sequenced was PBMCs. The rearrangement links TRBV30 to TRBJ2-7; 8 bases line up with TRBD1. CDR3 sequence (DNA): TGTGCCTGGAGTGTATCGTCCAGGACAGGGTTTTTTTGCGAGCAGTACTTC. It codes for CAWSVSSRTGFFCEQYF. Supplemented by reference TRBV30 and TRBJ2-7, the full variable domain reads SQTIHQWPATLVQPVGSPLSLECTVEGTSNPNLYWYRQAAGRGLQLLFYSVGIGQISSEVPQNLSASRPQDRQFILSSKKLLLSDSGFYLCAWSVSSRTGFFCEQYFGPGTRLTVT.